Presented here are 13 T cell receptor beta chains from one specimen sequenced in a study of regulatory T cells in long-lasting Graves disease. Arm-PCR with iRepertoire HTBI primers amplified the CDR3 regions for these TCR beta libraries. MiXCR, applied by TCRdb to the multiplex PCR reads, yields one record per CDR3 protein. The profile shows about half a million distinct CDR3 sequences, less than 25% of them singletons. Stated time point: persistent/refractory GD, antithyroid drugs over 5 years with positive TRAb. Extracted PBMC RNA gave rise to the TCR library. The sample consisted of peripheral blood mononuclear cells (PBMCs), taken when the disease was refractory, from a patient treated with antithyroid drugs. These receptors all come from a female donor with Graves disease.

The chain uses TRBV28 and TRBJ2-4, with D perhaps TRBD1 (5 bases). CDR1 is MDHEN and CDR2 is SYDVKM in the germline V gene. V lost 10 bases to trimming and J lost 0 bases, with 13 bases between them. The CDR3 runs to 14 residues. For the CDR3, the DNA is TGTGCCACAAAGGGGCCTTTAGCCAAAAACATTCAGTACTTC. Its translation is CATKGPLAKNIQYF.

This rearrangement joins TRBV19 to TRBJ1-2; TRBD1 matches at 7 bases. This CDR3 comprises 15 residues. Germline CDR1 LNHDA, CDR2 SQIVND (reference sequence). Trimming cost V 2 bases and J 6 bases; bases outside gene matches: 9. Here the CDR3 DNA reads TGTGCCAGTAGTATAAATAGGGACAGAATGGATGGCTACACCTTC. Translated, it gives CASSINRDRMDGYTF. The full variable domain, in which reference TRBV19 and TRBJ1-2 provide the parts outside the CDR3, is DGGITQSPKYLFRKEGQNVTLSCEQNLNHDAMYWYRQDPGQGLRLIYYSQIVNDFQKGDIAEGYSVSREKKESFPLTVTSAQKNPTAFYLCASSINRDRMDGYTFGSGTRLTVV.

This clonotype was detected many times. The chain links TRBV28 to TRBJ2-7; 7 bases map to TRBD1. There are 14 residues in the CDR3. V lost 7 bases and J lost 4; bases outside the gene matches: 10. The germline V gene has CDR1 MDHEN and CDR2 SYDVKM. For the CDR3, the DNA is TGTGCCAGCACCGCATACAGGGGTGGATACGAGCAGTACTTC. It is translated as CASTAYRGGYEQYF.

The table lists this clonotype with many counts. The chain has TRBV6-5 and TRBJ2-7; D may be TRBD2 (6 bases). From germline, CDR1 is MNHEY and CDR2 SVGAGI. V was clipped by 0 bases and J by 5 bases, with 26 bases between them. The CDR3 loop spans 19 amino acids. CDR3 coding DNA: TGTGCCAGCAGTTACTCTGGGACGGAGGGATTCCTTCGGCGCCACGAGCAGTACTTC. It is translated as CASSYSGTEGFLRRHEQYF.

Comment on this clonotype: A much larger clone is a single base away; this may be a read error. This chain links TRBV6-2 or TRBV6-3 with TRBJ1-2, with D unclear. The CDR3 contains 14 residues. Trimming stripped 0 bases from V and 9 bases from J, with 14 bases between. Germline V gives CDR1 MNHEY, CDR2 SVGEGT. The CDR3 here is CASSYSMVDYRYTF. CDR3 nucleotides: TGTGCCAGCAGTTACTCGATGGTCGATTATCGCTACACCTTC.

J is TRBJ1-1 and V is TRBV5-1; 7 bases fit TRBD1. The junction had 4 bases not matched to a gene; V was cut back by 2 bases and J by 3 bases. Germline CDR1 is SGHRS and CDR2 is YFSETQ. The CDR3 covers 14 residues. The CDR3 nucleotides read TGCGCCAGCAGCTTTCCAGGGGGTCACACTGAAGCTTTCTTT. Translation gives CASSFPGGHTEAFF.

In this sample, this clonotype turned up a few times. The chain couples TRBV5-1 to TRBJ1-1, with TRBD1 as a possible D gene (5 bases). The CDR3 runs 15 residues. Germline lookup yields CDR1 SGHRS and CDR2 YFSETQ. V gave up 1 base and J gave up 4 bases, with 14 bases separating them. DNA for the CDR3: TGCGCCAGCAGCTTGCGGGGCGAAATGACCACTGAAGCTTTCTTT. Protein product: CASSLRGEMTTEAFF.

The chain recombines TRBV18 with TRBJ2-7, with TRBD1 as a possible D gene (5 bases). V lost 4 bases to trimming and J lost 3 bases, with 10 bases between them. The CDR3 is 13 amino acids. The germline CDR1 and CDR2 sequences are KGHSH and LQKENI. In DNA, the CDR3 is TGTGCCAGCTCACGGCAGGGCCTCTACGAGCAGTACTTC. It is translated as CASSRQGLYEQYF.

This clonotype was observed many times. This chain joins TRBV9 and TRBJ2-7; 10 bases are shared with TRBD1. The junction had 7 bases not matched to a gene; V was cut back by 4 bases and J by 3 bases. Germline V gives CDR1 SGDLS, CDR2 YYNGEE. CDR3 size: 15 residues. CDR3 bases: TGTGCCAGCAGCCCGACCGGGACAGGGGTCTACGAGCAGTACTTC. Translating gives CASSPTGTGVYEQYF.

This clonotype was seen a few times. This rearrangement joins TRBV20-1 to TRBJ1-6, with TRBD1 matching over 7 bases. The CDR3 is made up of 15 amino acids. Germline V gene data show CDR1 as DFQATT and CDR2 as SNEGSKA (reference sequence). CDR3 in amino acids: CSAQPPGQLNSPLHF. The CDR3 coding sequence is TGCAGCGCCCAACCCCCGGGACAGCTGAATTCACCCCTCCACTTT.

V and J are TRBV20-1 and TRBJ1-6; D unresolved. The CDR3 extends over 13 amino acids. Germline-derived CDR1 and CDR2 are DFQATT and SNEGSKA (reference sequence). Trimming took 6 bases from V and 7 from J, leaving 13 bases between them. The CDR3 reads CSANREPNSPLHF. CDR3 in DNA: TGCAGTGCGAACAGAGAGCCGAATTCACCCCTCCACTTT.

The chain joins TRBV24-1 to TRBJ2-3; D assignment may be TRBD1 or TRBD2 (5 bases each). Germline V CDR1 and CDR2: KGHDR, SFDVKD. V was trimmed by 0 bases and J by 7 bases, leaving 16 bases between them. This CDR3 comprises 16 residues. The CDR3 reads CATSDLKRGDLNTQYF. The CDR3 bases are TGTGCCACCAGTGATTTGAAGCGAGGGGACCTGAATACGCAGTATTTT.

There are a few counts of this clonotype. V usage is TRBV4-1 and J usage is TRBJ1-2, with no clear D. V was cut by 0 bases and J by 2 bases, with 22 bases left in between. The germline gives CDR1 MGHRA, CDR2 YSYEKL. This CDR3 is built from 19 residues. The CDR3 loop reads CASSQDRVLGIPPNYGYTF. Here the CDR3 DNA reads TGCGCCAGCAGCCAAGATAGGGTTTTAGGGATACCCCCAAACTATGGCTACACCTTC.